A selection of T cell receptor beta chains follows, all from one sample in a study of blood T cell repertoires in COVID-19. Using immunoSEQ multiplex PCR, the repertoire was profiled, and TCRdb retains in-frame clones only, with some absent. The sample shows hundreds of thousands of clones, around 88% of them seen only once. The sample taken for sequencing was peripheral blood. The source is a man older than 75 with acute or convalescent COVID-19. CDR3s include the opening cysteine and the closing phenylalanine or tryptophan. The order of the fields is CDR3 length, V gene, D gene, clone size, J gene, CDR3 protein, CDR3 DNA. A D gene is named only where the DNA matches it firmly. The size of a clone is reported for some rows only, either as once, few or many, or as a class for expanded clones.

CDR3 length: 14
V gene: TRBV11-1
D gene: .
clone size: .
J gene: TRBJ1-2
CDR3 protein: CASSPETGFYGYTF
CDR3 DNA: TGTGCCAGCAGCCCCGAAACGGGGTTCTATGGCTACACCTTC

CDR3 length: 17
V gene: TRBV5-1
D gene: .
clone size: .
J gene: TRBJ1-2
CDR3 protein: CASSQEGGVLGNYGYTF
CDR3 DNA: TGCGCCAGCAGCCAGGAAGGGGGGGTTTTAGGCAACTATGGCTACACCTTC

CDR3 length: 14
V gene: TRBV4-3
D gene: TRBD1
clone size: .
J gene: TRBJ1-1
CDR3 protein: CASSQDPGQGKAFF
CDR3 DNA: TGCGCCAGCAGCCAAGATCCGGGACAGGGAAAAGCTTTCTTT

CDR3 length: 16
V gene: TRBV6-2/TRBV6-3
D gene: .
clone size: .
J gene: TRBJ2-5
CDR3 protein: CASSAVDQGFWETQYF
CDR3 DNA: TGTGCCAGCAGTGCGGTTGACCAGGGTTTCTGGGAGACCCAGTACTTC

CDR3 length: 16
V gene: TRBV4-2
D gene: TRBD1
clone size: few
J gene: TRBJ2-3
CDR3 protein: CASSQDTDRSTDTQYF
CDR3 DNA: TGTGCCAGCAGCCAGGATACGGACAGGTCCACAGATACGCAGTATTTT

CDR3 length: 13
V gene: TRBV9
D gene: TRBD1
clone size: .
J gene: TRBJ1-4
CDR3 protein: CASSVGTGEKLFF
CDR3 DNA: TGTGCCAGCAGCGTTGGGACAGGTGAAAAACTGTTTTTT

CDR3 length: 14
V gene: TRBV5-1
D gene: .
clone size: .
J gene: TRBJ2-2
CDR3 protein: CASSTGSVNGELFF
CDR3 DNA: TGCGCCAGCAGTACAGGGTCGGTTAACGGGGAGCTGTTTTTT

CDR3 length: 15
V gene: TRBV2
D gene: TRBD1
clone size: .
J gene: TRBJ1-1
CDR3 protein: CASSVRTGENTEAFF
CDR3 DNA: TGTGCCAGCAGCGTAAGGACAGGGGAGAACACTGAAGCTTTCTTT

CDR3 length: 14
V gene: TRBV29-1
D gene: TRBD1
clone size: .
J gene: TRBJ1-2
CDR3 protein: CSVGGIQGPGGYTF
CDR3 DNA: TGCAGCGTTGGGGGAATACAGGGGCCCGGGGGCTACACCTTC

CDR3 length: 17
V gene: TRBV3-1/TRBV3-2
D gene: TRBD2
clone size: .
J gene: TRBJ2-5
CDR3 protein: CASSQEIAGGYKETQYF
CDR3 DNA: TGTGCCAGCAGCCAAGAGATCGCGGGGGGCTATAAAGAGACCCAGTACTTC

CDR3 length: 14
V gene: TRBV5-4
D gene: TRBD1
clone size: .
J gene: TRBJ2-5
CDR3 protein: CASSRTGGLETQYF
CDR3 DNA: TGTGCCAGCAGCAGGACAGGGGGTCTTGAGACCCAGTACTTC

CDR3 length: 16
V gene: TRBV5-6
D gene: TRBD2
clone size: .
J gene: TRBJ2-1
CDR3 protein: CASSSGLAGVSNEQFF
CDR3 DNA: TGTGCCAGCAGCTCCGGACTAGCGGGAGTGTCGAATGAGCAGTTCTTC

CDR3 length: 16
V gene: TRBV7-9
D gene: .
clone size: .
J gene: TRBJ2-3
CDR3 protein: CASSLGTVPVTDTQYF
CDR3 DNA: TGTGCCAGCAGCTTAGGGACAGTCCCTGTCACAGATACGCAGTATTTT

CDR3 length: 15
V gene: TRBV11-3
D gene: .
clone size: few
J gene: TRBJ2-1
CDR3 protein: CASSQRGTFGNEQFF
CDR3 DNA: TGTGCCAGCAGCCAACGAGGGACTTTTGGGAATGAGCAGTTCTTC

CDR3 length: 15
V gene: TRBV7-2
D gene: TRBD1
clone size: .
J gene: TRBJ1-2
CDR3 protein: CASSLRQGANYGYTF
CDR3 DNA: TGTGCCAGCAGCCTCCGACAGGGGGCTAACTATGGCTACACCTTC

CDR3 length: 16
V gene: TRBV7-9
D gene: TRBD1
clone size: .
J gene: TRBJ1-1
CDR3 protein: CASSLGGTGGRTEAFF
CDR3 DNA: TGTGCCAGCAGCTTAGGGGGGACAGGGGGCCGGACTGAAGCTTTCTTT

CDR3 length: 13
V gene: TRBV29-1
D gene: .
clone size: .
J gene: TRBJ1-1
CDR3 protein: CSVEVGGYTEAFF
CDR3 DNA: TGCAGCGTTGAAGTAGGGGGATACACTGAAGCTTTCTTT

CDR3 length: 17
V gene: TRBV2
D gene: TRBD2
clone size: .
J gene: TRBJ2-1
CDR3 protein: CASRGLAGGNSYNEQFF
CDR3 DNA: TGTGCCAGCAGGGGACTAGCGGGGGGAAACTCCTACAATGAGCAGTTCTTC

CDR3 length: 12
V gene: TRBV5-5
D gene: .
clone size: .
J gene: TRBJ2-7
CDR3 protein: CASTLDSYEQYF
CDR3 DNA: TGTGCCAGCACCCTGGACAGCTACGAGCAGTACTTC

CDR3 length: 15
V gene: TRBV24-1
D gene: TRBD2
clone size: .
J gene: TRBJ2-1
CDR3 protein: CATSDLAGEGNEQFF
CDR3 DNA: TGTGCCACCAGTGATTTAGCGGGAGAGGGGAATGAGCAGTTCTTC

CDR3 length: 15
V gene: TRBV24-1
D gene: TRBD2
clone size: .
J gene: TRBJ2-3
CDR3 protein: CATSDEGTITDTQYF
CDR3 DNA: TGTGCCACCAGTGATGAAGGGACTATCACAGATACGCAGTATTTT

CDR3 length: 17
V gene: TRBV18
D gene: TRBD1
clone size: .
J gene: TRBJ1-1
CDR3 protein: CASSPPRTGFMNTEAFF
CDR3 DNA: TGTGCCAGCTCACCACCGAGGACAGGGTTCATGAACACTGAAGCTTTCTTT

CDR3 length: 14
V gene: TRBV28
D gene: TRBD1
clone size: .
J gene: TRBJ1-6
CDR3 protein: CASSLVRGQSPLHF
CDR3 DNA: TGTGCCAGCAGTTTGGTAAGGGGGCAGTCACCCCTCCACTTT

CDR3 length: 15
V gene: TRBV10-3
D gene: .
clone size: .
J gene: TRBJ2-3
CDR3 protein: CAISESAGSTDTQYF
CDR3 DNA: TGTGCCATCAGTGAGTCGGCGGGGAGCACAGATACGCAGTATTTT

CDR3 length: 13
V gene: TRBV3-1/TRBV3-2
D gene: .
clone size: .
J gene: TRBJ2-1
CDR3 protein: CASSPSVLREQFF
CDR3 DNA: TGTGCCAGCAGCCCCTCGGTCCTCCGGGAGCAGTTCTTC

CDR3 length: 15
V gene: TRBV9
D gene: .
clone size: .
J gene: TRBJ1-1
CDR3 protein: CASSVVMTANTEAFF
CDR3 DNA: TGTGCCAGCAGCGTAGTCATGACAGCCAACACTGAAGCTTTCTTT

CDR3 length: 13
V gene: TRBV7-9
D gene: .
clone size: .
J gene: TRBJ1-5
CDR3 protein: CAIGGRDNQPQHF
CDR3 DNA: TGTGCCATCGGAGGGAGGGACAATCAGCCCCAGCATTTT

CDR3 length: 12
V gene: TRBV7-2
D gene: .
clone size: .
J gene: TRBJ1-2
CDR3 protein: CASSFVRGGYTF
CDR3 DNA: TGTGCCAGCAGCTTCGTCCGGGGTGGCTACACCTTC

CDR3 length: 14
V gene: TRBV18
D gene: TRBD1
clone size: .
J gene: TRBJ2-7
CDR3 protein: CASSPGTVSYEQYF
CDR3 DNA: TGTGCCAGCTCACCAGGGACAGTCTCCTACGAGCAGTACTTC

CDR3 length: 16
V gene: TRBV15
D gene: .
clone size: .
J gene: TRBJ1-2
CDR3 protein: CATSRDRGWGGGGYTF
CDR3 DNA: TGTGCCACCAGCAGAGATCGGGGATGGGGTGGTGGAGGCTACACCTTC

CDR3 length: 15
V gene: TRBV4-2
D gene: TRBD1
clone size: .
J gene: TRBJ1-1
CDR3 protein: CASSPYRGRNTEAFF
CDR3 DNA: TGTGCCAGCAGCCCGTACAGGGGGCGGAACACTGAAGCTTTCTTT

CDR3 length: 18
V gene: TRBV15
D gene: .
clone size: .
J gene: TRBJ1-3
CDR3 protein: CATSRPPGRKGGGNTIYF
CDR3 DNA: TGTGCCACCAGCAGACCCCCGGGTCGAAAGGGAGGAGGAAACACCATATATTTT

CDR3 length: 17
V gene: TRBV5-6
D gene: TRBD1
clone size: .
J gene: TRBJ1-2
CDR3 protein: CASSQDRESGLVYGYTF
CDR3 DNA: TGTGCCAGCAGCCAGGACAGGGAGAGTGGGCTCGTCTATGGCTACACCTTC